One sample yielded the 12 T cell receptor beta chains listed below, sequenced in a study of blood T cells in healthy people across ages. The use of a sample-barcoded 5' primer and a J-beta primer mix characterized a second PCR of roughly 7 to 12 cycles. MiXCR, applied by TCRdb to the 5' RACE reads, yields one record per CDR3 protein. The sample consists of roughly 800,000 distinct CDR3 sequences, 58% of them appearing once. The sample consisted of blood. These receptors were taken from a man aged 25-45 years in good health.

The genes are TRBV25-1 and TRBJ1-2, with a tentative D call TRBD1 (5 bases). Deletions cut 7 bases from V and 4 bases from J, with 7 bases between. The germline CDR1 and CDR2 sequences are MGHDK and SYGVNS. CDR3 size: 11 residues. CDR3 coding DNA: TGTGCCAGCACGGGGGTCTATGGCTACACCTTC. This sequence encodes CASTGVYGYTF.

This clonotype was seen a few times. The chain links TRBV20-1 to TRBJ2-7, with 11 nucleotides matching TRBD2. The junction had 4 bases not matched to a gene; V was cut back by 4 bases and J by 2 bases. Germline V gene data show CDR1 as DFQATT and CDR2 as SNEGSKA (reference sequence). This CDR3 is built from 14 residues. The CDR3 region is CSAKETSGAYEQYF. The CDR3 DNA reads TGCAGTGCTAAAGAGACTAGCGGGGCCTACGAGCAGTACTTC.

A note on this clonotype: A much larger clone lies one base from this, so it may be a read error. The genes are TRBV6-4 and TRBJ2-3, with TRBD2 matching 8 bases. The CDR3 spans 15 residues. V was clipped by 8 bases and J by 6 bases; unmatched bases: 13. The germline gives CDR1 MRHNA, CDR2 SNTAGT. The CDR3 sequence is CASSIVTSDADTQYF. The CDR3 nucleotides are TGTGCCAGCTCTATAGTGACTAGCGACGCGGATACGCAGTATTTT.

The chain employs TRBV3-1 and TRBJ1-1, with 12 bases lining up with TRBD1. The CDR3 covers 13 residues. J lost 4 bases, V lost 8 bases, and 2 bases had no gene match. Germline V gives CDR1 LGHDT, CDR2 YNNKEL (reference sequence). The CDR3 coding sequence is TGTGCCAGCCGGGGACAGGGGGCCACTGAAGCTTTCTTT. Protein: CASRGQGATEAFF.

This clonotype occurred once. The gene calls are TRBV20-1 and TRBJ1-5; D is ambiguous. Trimming cost V 0 bases and J 4 bases, with 16 bases left between them. The CDR3 contains 16 residues. Per germline, CDR1 DFQATT and CDR2 SNEGSKA (reference sequence). The CDR3 reads CSARDDPTPGNQPQHF. The CDR3 DNA is TGCAGTGCTAGAGATGACCCGACACCGGGGAATCAGCCCCAGCATTTT.

The chain couples TRBV11-1 to TRBJ1-1; tentative D call: TRBD1 (5 bases). Germline-derived CDR1 and CDR2 are SGHAT and FQDESV (reference sequence). V was pared by 0 bases and J by 11 bases, with 13 bases between. The length of the CDR3 is 13 residues. The CDR3: CASSLAGTRGAFF. CDR3 sequence (DNA): TGTGCCAGCAGCTTAGCTGGGACGCGGGGGGCTTTCTTT.

The chain employs TRBV20-1 and TRBJ1-4; no clear D. From germline, CDR1 is DFQATT and CDR2 SNEGSKA (reference sequence). The CDR3 extends over 13 amino acids. V was clipped by 0 bases and J by 4 bases, with 6 bases between them. For the CDR3, the DNA is TGCAGTGCTAGAGAACCAAATAATGAAAAACTGTTTTTT. It translates to CSAREPNNEKLFF.

This rearrangement joins TRBV12-3 or TRBV12-4 to TRBJ2-5, with 11 bases identical to TRBD2. This CDR3 contains 14 residues. V lost 5 bases, J lost 11 bases, and 10 bases stayed unmatched. CDR3 loop: CASSLEGLAAEQYF. CDR3 nucleotide sequence: TGTGCCAGCAGTCTGGAGGGACTAGCGGCTGAGCAGTACTTC.

The V gene is TRBV20-1, the J gene TRBJ2-7; 9 nucleotides line up with TRBD2. The CDR3 totals 14 residues. With V trimmed by 8 bases and J by 1 base, 9 bases remained unmatched. CDR1 and CDR2 from the germline V gene are DFQATT and SNEGSKA (reference sequence). The CDR3 DNA is TGCAGTTCTCGAGCGGGGGGTAATTCCTACGAGCAGTACTTC. As protein: CSSRAGGNSYEQYF.

This chain connects TRBV3-1 to TRBJ1-2; D is unclear. Germline loops: CDR1 LGHDT, CDR2 YNNKEL (reference sequence). Between the trimmed V and J ends, which lost 2 bases and 6 bases, there was a span of 7 bases. The CDR3 consists of 12 residues. In nucleotides, the CDR3 is TGTGCCAGCAGCCAATCCGGGGATGGCTACACCTTC. Protein sequence: CASSQSGDGYTF.

This chain uses TRBV28 with TRBJ2-7; 9 bases align to TRBD1. Germline V CDR1 and CDR2: MDHEN, SYDVKM. The CDR3 spans 16 residues. Unmatched junction bases numbered 9, after V lost 5 bases and J lost 1 base. CDR3 nucleotides: TGTGCCAGCAGTCGTAACCGGGACAGGGTATCCTACGAGCAGTACTTC. Protein product: CASSRNRDRVSYEQYF.

A word on this clonotype: The junction departs from germline at one end; a sequencing error may be responsible. This chain joins TRBV3-1 and TRBJ2-3, with unresolved D. The CDR3 runs to 13 residues. CDR1 is LGHDT and CDR2 is YNNKEL in the germline V gene (reference sequence). This CDR3 reads CASSPIDTDTQYF. The CDR3 coding sequence is TGCGCCAGCAGCCCAATCGACACAGATACGCAGTATTTT.